This entry describes one T cell receptor (beta chain). No antigen is known for it. Base qualities are not recorded, but no much larger clone differs from it by a single base. In total, roughly 670 healthy bone marrow donors made up the cohort. At the time of sampling, every cohort member was nominally healthy, though immune exposures that went unrecorded were likely present. The donor was CMV seronegative and belonged to the group of 320 or so seronegative cohort members. A peripheral blood sample was provided by each donor, and peripheral blood mononuclear cells were used for TCR beta sequencing. Genomic DNA extraction from the blood cell samples was performed with the Qiagen DNeasy Blood Extraction Kit. These data come from a study of cytomegalovirus exposure and HLA in healthy donors (TCRdb year 2017). In terms of the full investigation: According to an earlier analysis of around 600 of the donors, about 190 million T cells yielded over 100 million unique TCR beta sequences and approximately 280 Gb of sequence data. In an earlier analysis of roughly 540 of the donors, high-throughput TCR beta sequencing was used to judge whether each TCR beta V gene segment behaved as functional or pseudogenic. Typing coverage differed by locus: A, B, C, DRB1 and DQB1 were typed in roughly 620-630 donors, DQA1 in about 500, DPA1 in 606, and DPB1 in 450 to 490. An early release covering 500 to 750 HLA-typed donors comprised approximately 290 gigabases of sequencing data and approximately 85 million unique TCR sequences. To study patterns of TCR occurrence, a later analysis re-analyzed previously published TCR beta repertoires from just over 650 donors and added high-resolution HLA genotyping. In addition to the first cohort of 650 to 800 subjects, a separate validation cohort of approximately 130 different subjects was used. The study profiled the T cell repertoires of fewer than 850 subjects by immunosequencing and related them to cytomegalovirus serostatus. In the later analysis, no new phenotypic data were used to find candidate immune exposures; instead, reliance was placed on TCR beta sequences and their occurrence across donors. Alongside the repertoire data, information on donor age, sex, ethnicity and CMV serostatus was compiled. On average, over 200,000 unique TCR beta nucleotide sequences were sequenced per donor among some 420 genotyped donors of the cohort, with roughly 18% of those sequences being non-productive. The aim of the study was to test whether cataloging public T cell receptors could identify signatures of past pathogen exposure. Because of strong linkage in the cohort, roughly five DR-DQ haplotypes were treated as single units for association and clustering. To predict cytomegalovirus infection status, the study combined high-throughput TCR immunosequencing, statistical association of individual TCRs with disease status, and machine learning. HLA typing covered class I and class II loci at four-digit resolution. All discovery cohort repertoires had been generated on a single sequencing platform. Genome-wide SNP genotypes for about 65% of the 666 donors were used in a later genetic analysis, which treated that subset as a discovery cohort. The genetic ancestry cluster associated with self-reported Caucasian donors included around four fifths of the roughly 400 genotyped donors.

The junction shows trimming of 6 bases on V and 5 bases on J, plus 13 bases between the germline ends. The CDR3 covers 13 residues, taking in both the cysteine and the phenylalanine. Kept here is only the CDR3 DNA, which spans 39 bases and is read in frame from base 1. The germline V gene supplies CDR1 MNHNS and CDR2 SASEGT. Points the paper makes about the study in general: The study listed 164 TCR beta chains as associated with cytomegalovirus. A few of the identified cytomegalovirus-associated TCR beta chains were confirmed in vitro to be specific for cytomegalovirus antigens. Most TCR sequences were observed very rarely across donors, whereas some public TCRs were present in many individuals. At a false discovery rate of 0.05, a later analysis linked about 17,000 TCR beta sequences to specific HLA alleles. A cluster of highly shared sequence variants was judged likely to represent a technical artifact of the sequencing pipeline. When HLA alleles, especially DR and DQ, strongly co-occurred, TCR associations were difficult to assign to individual alleles. Roughly uniform sequencing depth across donors was assumed in presence/absence analyses, although this assumption may not hold. For the cohort, immune exposure information was limited to CMV serostatus. A later analysis reported that several top co-occurrence clusters appeared linked to parvovirus B19, influenza, CMV and Epstein-Barr virus. In an earlier analysis of under 600 of the donors, most TCR beta V segments were observed in productive rearrangements about 90% or about 30% of the time, broadly matching IMGT annotations. Most CMV-associated TCR beta chains appeared to be HLA-restricted in a later analysis, and the HLA associations seemed to be driven largely by CMV exposure. In a later analysis, HLA-associated TCR beta chains were found to be more clonally expanded and to have lower generation probabilities than equally common non-associated chains. Because some donors lacked HLA typing at each locus, the association tests relied only on the typed subset. A further reported finding was that TCR beta sequences accurately predicted the HLA-A and HLA-B alleles for most subjects in the first cohort. According to the authors, the approach could potentially be generalized to other disease states and immunological phenotypes. Some IMGT-functional V segments, including TRBV6-2 and TRBV6-3, could not be distinguished by the 87-base-pair reads and were therefore excluded. The classifier was reported to diagnose cytomegalovirus status with high specificity and sensitivity in both the original and validation cohorts. According to a later genetic analysis, donors in an Asian-associated ancestry cluster had fewer N-insertions in productive TCRs than the roughly 660-donor mean. Because counts were too low, fewer than 20 rarely observed V segments, including chromosome 9 orphons, were excluded from the earlier analysis of around 640 of the donors. A later analysis found that TCR association rates varied across HLA loci, with DRB1 alleles showing the most associated TCRs and HLA-C alleles the fewest. In a later genetic analysis, a missense DCLRE1C variant was associated with V-gene and J-gene trimming of TCR beta chains, and the association was replicated in an independent cohort. Only TCR beta chains were sequenced in this cohort, and the absence of alpha or paired-chain data limited detectable features. Correlated functional status among segregating V segments might reflect linkage disequilibrium, but an unknown experimental factor could not be ruled out.

The library relied on the immunoSEQ multiplex PCR assay. For the multiplex PCR, a mixture combining 60 forward primers for TCR Vbeta segments and 13 reverse primers for TCR Jbeta segments was used. Amplification of the CDR3 region of rearranged TCR beta genes was performed with a multiplex PCR assay on genomic DNA. The Illumina HiSeq System was used to sequence the amplified TCR beta libraries as 87-base-pair reads. The study's own analysis went as follows. In a later analysis, around 80 million unique TCR beta chains were counted across the roughly 700 repertoires, and approximately 11 million of these chains were shared by at least two donors. Raw reads were error-corrected and collapsed into unique sequences with a nearest-neighbor algorithm that merged closely related sequences to remove PCR and sequencing errors. To assign V, D and J gene segments, CDR3 sequences were aligned to IMGT reference sequences. Each retained sequence needed at least a six-nucleotide match to both a V gene segment and a J gene segment. A rearrangement was called productive if the CDR3 had no stop codons and remained in frame with V and J, and every other rearrangement was called non-productive. CDR3 was defined by IMGT convention, running from the second conserved V-encoded cysteine to the conserved J-encoded phenylalanine. The earlier analysis of more than 450 of the donors excluded sequences that lacked an unambiguous match to a single V gene segment. In an earlier analysis of approximately 610 of the donors, V segments were called functional above 56.7% productive rearrangements and were called segregating when the between-donor standard deviation exceeded 5%. A statistical classification framework was built for diagnosing cytomegalovirus status from the catalog of TCR beta chain sequences. A later analysis assigned V and J genes by comparing TCR nucleotide sequences with IMGT/GENE-DB human TR gene sequences. The TCRdist pipeline was used in a later analysis to assign CDR3 sequences and most-parsimonious VDJ recombination scenarios. In a later analysis, each TCR beta chain was defined by its CDR3 amino acid sequence together with its V-gene family, and reads lacking a unique V-gene family were excluded. In a later analysis, fewer than 650 highly shared, low-generation-probability nucleotide sequences were removed to address suspected cross-contamination and a sequencing artifact. In a later analysis, a clonal expansion index was calculated for each public chain from normalized within-repertoire ranks of inferred template counts. In a later analysis, generation probabilities were computed with a VDJ recombination model fitted to out-of-frame rearrangements, and the resulting probabilities were checked against IGoR. Hypergeometric tests were used in a later analysis to score TCR-TCR, TCR-HLA and TCR-CMV co-occurrence, with a repertoire-size bias correction applied to the TCR pairs. A later analysis estimated false discovery rates by permuting HLA or CMV assignments 20 times. A later analysis grouped co-occurring TCRs with DBSCAN, adding TCRdist sequence similarity when clustering within HLA-allele-positive subsets. Co-occurrence clustering excluded repertoires with fewer than 30,000 or more than 120,000 public chains, plus five with anomalous nucleotide sharing. What TCRdb holds here is the immuneACCESS table cut down to in-frame rearrangements. Part of the clones is not present; checked against another copy, under half of the missing clones reflect an unresolved V gene, and the others are unexplained. V, J and clone size derive from that table, while D and trimming were established from the DNA sequence. In this sample the table shows about 140,000 clones, 60% to 80% of which occur a single time. The ten largest clones represent roughly 4.9% of the sample.

In this chain, TRBV6-1 is recombined with TRBJ1-2; the D gene is unclear. The clonotype comes from a woman between 50 and 59 years old in good health and CMV-seronegative. Input material: PBMCs. The CDR3 reads as follows: CASRPAGAYGYTF. The nucleotides are TGTGCCAGCAGGCCCGCGGGAGCTTATGGCTACACCTTC.